The following is a T cell receptor (beta chain) sequence with its context. The germline V gene has CDR1 SEHNR and CDR2 FQNEAQ (reference sequence). This CDR3 is 12 amino acids long. Trimming removed 5 bases at V and 4 bases at J, with 7 bases between. Vbeta (60) and Jbeta (13) primers were used in the PCR. Clones were read by immunoSEQ multiplex PCR, and TCRdb kept only the in-frame ones, dropping some. This repertoire shows 130,000 or so clones, around 77% found once; its top ten account for approximately 5%. The data belong to a study of cytomegalovirus exposure and HLA in healthy donors. This sequence originates from a man aged 25 to 45 in good health and CMV-seronegative. The gene calls are TRBV7-9 and TRBJ2-3; D not resolved. Sequences were obtained from PBMCs. CDR3 DNA: TGTGCCAGCAGCCCCAGCGCAGATACGCAGTATTTT. Translating gives CASSPSADTQYF.